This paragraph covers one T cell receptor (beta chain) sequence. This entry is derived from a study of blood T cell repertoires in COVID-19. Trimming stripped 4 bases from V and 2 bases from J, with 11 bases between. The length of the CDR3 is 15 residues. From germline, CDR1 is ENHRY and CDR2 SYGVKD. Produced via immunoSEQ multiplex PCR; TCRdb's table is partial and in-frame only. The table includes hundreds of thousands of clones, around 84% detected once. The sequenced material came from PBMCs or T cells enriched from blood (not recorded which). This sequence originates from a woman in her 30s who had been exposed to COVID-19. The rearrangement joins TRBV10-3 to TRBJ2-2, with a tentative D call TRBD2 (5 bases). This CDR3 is CAISALTGNTGELFF. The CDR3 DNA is TGTGCCATCAGTGCACTAACGGGAAACACCGGGGAGCTGTTTTTT.